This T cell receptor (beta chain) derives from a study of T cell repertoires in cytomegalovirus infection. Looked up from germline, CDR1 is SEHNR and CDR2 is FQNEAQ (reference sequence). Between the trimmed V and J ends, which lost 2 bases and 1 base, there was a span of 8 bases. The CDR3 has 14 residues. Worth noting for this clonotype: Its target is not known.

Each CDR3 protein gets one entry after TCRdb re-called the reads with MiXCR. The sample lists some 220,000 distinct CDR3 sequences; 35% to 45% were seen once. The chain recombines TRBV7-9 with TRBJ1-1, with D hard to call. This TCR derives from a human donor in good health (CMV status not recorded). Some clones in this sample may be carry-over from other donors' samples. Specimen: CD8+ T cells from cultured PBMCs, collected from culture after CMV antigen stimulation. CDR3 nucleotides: TGTGCCAGCAGCTTATTACAAGGGAACACTGAAGCTTTCTTT. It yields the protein CASSLLQGNTEAFF. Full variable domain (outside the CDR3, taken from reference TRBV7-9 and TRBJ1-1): DTGVSQNPRHKITKRGQNVTFRCDPISEHNRLYWYRQTLGQGPEFLTYFQNEAQLEKSRLLSDRFSAERPKGSFSTLEIQRTEQGDSAMYLCASSLLQGNTEAFFGQGTRLTVV.